Shown below are 2 T cell receptor beta chains from a single sample sequenced in a study of blood T cells in healthy people across ages. Using a J-beta primer mix together with a sample-barcoded 5' primer, a second PCR was run for about 6 to 12 cycles. TCRdb reanalysed the 5' RACE reads using MiXCR and keeps one entry per CDR3 protein. Here the sample spans hundreds of thousands of distinct CDR3 sequences, more than 25% being singletons. The sequencing input was blood. The origin of the receptors is an elderly woman in good health.

This clonotype has a count of ten or more. The genes are TRBV11-2 and TRBJ2-7, with 9 positions matching TRBD1. The V gene's germline CDR1 is SGHAT and CDR2 FQNNGV. This CDR3 contains 14 residues. V was clipped by 5 bases and J by 3 bases; unmatched bases: 5. CDR3 bases: TGTGCCAGCAGCAAAGGGACAGGGCGCTACGAGCAGTACTTC. This codes for CASSKGTGRYEQYF. The full variable domain, with the rest looked up from reference TRBV11-2 and TRBJ2-7, is EAGVAQSPRYKIIEKRQSVAFWCNPISGHATLYWYQQILGQGPKLLIQFQNNGVVDDSQLPKDRFSAERLKGVDSTLKIQPAKLEDSAVYLCASSKGTGRYEQYFGPGTRLTVT.

This chain links TRBV6-2 or TRBV6-3 with TRBJ2-4; D may correspond to TRBD1 or TRBD2 (5 bases each). Matching the DNA end better, TRBJ2-7 makes the J call doubtful. Germline-derived CDR1 and CDR2 are MNHEY and SVGEGT. The CDR3 sequence is 14 residues long. The CDR3 reads CASSFEGLAYEQYF. In DNA, the CDR3 is TGTGCCAGCAGTTTTGAGGGGCTGGCCTACGAGCAGTACTTC.